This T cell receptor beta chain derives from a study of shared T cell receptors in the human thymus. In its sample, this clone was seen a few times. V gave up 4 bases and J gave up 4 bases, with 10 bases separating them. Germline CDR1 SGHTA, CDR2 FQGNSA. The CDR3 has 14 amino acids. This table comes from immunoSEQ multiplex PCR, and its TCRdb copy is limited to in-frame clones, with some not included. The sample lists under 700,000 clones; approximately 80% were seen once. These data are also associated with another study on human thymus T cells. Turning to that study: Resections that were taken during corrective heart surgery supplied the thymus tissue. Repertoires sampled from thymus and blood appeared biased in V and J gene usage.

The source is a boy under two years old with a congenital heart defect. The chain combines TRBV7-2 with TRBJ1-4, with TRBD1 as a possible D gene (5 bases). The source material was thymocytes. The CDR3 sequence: CASSSDSFNEKLFF. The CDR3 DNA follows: TGTGCCAGCAGCTCCGACAGCTTTAATGAAAAACTGTTTTTT.